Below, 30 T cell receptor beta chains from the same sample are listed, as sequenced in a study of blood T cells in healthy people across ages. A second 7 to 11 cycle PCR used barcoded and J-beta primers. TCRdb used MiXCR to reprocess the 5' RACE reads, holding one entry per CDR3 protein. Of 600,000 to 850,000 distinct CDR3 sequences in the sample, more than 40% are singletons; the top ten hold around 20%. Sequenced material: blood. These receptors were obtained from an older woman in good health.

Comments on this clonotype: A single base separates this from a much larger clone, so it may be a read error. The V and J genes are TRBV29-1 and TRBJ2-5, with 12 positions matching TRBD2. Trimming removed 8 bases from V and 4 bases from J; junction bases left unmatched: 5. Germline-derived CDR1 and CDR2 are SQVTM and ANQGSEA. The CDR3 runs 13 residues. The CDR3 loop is CSFRLAGVETQYF. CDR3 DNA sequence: TGCAGCTTCCGACTAGCGGGGGTAGAGACCCAGTACTTC.

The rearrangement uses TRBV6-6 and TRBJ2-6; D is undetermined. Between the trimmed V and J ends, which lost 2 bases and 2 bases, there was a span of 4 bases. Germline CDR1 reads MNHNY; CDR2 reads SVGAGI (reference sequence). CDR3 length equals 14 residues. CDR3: CASSYGTGANVLTF. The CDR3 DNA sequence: TGTGCCAGCAGTTACGGGACTGGGGCCAACGTCCTGACTTTC.

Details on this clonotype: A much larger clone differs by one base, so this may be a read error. Here the CDR3 reads CASSPGTRNSYNEQYF. The DNA for the CDR3 is TGTGCCAGCAGTCCCGGGACTAGGAACTCCTACAATGAGCAGTACTTC. This rearrangement joins TRBV12-3 or TRBV12-4 to TRBJ2-7, with 8 positions matching TRBD2. The CDR3 runs to 16 residues. The V and J ends lost 5 bases and 7 bases, in that order; junction bases with no gene match: 16.

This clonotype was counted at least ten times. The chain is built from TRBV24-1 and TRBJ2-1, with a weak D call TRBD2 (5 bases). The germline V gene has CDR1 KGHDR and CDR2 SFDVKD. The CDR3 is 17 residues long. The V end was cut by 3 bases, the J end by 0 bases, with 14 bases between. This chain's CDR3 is CATSDPLVGSSYNEQFF. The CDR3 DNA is TGTGCCACCAGTGATCCCCTGGTGGGGAGCTCCTACAATGAGCAGTTCTTC.

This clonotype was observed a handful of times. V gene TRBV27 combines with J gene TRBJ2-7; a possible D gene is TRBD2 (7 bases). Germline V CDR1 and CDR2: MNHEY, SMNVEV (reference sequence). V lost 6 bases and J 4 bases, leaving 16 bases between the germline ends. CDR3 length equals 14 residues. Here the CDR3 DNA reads TGTGCCAGCAGCGGGGGGCCCGACTCGTACGAGCAGTACTTC. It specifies CASSGGPDSYEQYF.

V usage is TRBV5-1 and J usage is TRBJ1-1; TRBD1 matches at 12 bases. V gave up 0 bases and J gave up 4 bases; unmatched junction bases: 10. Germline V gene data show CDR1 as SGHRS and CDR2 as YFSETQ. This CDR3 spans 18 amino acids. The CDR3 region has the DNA TGCGCCAGCAGCTTGGTTTTCGGGACAGGGGGCGAAAGCACTGAAGCTTTCTTT. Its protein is CASSLVFGTGGESTEAFF.

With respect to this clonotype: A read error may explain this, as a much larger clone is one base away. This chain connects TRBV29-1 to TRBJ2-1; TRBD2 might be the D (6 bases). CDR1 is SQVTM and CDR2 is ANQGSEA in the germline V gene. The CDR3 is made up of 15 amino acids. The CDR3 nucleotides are TGCAGCGCCGGGCCGAGGGGCGGGACGTACAATAAGCAGTTCTTC. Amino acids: CSAGPRGGTYNKQFF.

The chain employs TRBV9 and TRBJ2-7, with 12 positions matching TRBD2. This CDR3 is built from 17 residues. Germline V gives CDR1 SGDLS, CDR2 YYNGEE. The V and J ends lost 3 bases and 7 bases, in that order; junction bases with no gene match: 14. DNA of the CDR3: TGTGCCAGCAGCGCCACCGGACTAGCGGGACCCACTATAGAGCAGTACTTC. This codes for CASSATGLAGPTIEQYF.

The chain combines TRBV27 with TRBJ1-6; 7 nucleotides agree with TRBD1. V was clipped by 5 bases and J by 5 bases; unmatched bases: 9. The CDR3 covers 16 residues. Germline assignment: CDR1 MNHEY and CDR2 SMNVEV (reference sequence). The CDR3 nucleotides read TGTGCCAGCAGTCCAACCTGGACAGGAAATAATTCACCCCTCCACTTT. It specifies CASSPTWTGNNSPLHF.

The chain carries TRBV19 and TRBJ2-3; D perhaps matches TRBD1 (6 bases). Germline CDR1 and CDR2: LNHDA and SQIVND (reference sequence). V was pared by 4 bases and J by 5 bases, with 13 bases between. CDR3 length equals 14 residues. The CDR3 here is CASSTIQGLDTQYF. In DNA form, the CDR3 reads TGTGCCAGTAGTACCATACAGGGCTTAGATACGCAGTATTTT. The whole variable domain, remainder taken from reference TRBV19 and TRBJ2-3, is DGGITQSPKYLFRKEGQNVTLSCEQNLNHDAMYWYRQDPGQGLRLIYYSQIVNDFQKGDIAEGYSVSREKKESFPLTVTSAQKNPTAFYLCASSTIQGLDTQYFGPGTRLTVL.

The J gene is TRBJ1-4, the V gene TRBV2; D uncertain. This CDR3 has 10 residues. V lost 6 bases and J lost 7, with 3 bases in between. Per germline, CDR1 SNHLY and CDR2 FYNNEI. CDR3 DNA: TGTGCCAGCAGGGCTGAAAAACTGTTTTTT. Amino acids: CASRAEKLFF.

The chain's CDR3 is CATTGGGGGQPQHF. CDR3 bases: TGTGCCACCACTGGGGGGGGTGGTGGTCAGCCCCAGCATTTT. The rearrangement uses TRBV28 and TRBJ1-5, with D perhaps TRBD1 (5 bases). The CDR3 spans 14 residues. The ends were cut back, 10 bases at V and 6 bases at J, with 19 bases in the middle. Germline values: CDR1 MDHEN, CDR2 SYDVKM.

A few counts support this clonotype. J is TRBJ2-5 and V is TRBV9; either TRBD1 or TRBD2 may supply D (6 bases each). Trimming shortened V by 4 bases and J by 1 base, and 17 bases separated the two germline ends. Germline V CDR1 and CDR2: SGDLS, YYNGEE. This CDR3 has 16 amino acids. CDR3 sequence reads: CASSMRGVPLQETQYF. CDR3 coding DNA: TGTGCCAGCAGCATGAGGGGGGTACCACTCCAAGAGACCCAGTACTTC.

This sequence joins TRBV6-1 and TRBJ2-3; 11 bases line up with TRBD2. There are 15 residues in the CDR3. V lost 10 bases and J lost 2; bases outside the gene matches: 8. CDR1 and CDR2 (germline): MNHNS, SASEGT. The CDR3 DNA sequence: TGTGCCACCCGACTAGCGGGGACCGACACAGATACGCAGTATTTT. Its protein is CATRLAGTDTDTQYF.

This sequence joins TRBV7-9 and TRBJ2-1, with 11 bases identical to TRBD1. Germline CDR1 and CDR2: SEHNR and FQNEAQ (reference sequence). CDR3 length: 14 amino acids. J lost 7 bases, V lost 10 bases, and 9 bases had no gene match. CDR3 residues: CATPTGTGGNEQFF. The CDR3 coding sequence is TGTGCCACTCCGACCGGGACAGGGGGTAATGAGCAGTTCTTC.

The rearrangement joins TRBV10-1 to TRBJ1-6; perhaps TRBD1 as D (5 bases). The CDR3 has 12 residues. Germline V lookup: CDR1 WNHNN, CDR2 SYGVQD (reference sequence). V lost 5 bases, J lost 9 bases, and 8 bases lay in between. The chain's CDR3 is CASSQGSSPLHF. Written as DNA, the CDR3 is TGCGCCAGCAGTCAGGGTTCTTCACCCCTCCACTTT.

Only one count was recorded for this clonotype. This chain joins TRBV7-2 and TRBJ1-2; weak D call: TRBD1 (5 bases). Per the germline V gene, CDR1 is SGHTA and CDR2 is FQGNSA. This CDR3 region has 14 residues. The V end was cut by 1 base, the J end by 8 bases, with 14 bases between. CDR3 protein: CASSLVTQGEGYTF. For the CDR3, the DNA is TGTGCCAGCAGCTTAGTAACTCAGGGTGAGGGCTACACCTTC.

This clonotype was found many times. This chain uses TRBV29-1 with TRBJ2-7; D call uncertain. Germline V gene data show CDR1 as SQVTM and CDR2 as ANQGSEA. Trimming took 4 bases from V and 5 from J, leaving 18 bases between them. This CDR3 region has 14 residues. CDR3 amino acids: CSVVMGNLPHEQYF. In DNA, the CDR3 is TGCAGCGTTGTAATGGGAAACCTGCCCCACGAGCAGTACTTC.

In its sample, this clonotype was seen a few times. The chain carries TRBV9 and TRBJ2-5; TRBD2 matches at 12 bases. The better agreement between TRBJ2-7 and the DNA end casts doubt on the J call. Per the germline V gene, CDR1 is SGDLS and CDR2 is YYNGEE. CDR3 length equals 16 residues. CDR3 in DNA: TGTGCCAGCAGCGTAGCCGGGACTAGCGGGTCGGGCGAGCAGTACTTC. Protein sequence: CASSVAGTSGSGEQYF.

CDR3 region: CSANSGQGVGSPLHF. CDR3 bases: TGCAGTGCAAATTCGGGACAGGGCGTTGGTTCACCCCTCCACTTT. The V gene is TRBV20-1, the J gene TRBJ1-6; 9 nucleotides match TRBD1. V lost 6 bases and J lost 9; bases outside the gene matches: 12. CDR3 length: 15 amino acids. Per germline, CDR1 DFQATT and CDR2 SNEGSKA (reference sequence).

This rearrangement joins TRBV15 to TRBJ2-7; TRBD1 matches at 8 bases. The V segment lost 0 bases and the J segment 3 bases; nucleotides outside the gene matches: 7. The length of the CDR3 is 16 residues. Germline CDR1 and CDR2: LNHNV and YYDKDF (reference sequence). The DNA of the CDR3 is TGTGCCACCAGCAGAGATGGGTACACAGGGGGCTACGAGCAGTACTTC. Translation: CATSRDGYTGGYEQYF.

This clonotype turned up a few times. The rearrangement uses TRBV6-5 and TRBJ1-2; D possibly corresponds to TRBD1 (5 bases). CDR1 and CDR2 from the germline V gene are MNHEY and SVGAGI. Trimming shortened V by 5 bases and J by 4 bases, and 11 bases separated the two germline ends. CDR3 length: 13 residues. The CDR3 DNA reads TGTGCCAGCAGTGATGAGGGGACCTATGGCTACACCTTC. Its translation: CASSDEGTYGYTF.

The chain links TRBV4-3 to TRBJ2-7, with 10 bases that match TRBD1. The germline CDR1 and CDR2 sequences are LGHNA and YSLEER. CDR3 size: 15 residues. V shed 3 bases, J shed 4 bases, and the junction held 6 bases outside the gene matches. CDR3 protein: CASSQMDRGKYEQYF. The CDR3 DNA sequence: TGCGCCAGCAGCCAGATGGACAGGGGGAAATACGAGCAGTACTTC.

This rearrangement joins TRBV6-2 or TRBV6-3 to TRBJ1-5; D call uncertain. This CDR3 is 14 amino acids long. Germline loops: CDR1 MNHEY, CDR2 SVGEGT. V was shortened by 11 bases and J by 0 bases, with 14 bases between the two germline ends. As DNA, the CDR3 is TGTGCCGTCGCCCAGGAGTATAGCAATCAGCCCCAGCATTTT. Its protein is CAVAQEYSNQPQHF.

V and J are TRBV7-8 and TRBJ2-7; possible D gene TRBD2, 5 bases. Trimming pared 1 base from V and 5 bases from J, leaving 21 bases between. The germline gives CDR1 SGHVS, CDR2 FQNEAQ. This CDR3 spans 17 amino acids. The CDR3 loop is CASSLGGVVAGLDEQYF. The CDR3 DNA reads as TGTGCCAGCAGCTTAGGGGGAGTGGTGGCTGGGTTGGACGAGCAGTACTTC.

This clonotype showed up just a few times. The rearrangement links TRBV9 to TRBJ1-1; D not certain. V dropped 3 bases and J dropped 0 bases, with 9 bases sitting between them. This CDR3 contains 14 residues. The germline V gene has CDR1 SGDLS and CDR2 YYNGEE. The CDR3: CASSEIPVNTEAFF. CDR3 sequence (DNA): TGTGCCAGCAGCGAGATTCCAGTGAACACTGAAGCTTTCTTT. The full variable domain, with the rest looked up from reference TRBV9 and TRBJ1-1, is DSGVTQTPKHLITATGQRVTLRCSPRSGDLSVYWYQQSLDQGLQFLIQYYNGEERAKGNILERFSAQQFPDLHSELNLSSLELGDSALYFCASSEIPVNTEAFFGQGTRLTVV.

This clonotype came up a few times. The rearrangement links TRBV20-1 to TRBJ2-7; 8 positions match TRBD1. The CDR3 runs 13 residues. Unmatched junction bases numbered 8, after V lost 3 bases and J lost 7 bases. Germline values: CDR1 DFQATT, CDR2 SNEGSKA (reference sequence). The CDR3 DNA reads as TGCAGTGCTAGCCGGGATACAGGGGGGGAGCAGTACTTC. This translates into CSASRDTGGEQYF.

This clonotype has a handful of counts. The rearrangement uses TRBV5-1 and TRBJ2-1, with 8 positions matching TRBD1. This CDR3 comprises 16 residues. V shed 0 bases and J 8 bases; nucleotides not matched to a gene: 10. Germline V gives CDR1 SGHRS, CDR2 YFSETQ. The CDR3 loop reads CASSLEQGVSDDEQFF. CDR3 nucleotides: TGCGCCAGCAGCTTGGAACAGGGGGTTAGTGACGATGAGCAGTTCTTC.

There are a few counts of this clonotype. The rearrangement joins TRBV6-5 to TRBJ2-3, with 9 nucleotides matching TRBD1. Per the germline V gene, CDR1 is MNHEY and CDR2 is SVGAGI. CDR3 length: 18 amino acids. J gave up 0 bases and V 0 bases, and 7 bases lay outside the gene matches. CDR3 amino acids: CASSYSMGQGSSTDTQYF. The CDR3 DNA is TGTGCCAGCAGTTACTCTATGGGACAGGGTTCCAGCACAGATACGCAGTATTTT.

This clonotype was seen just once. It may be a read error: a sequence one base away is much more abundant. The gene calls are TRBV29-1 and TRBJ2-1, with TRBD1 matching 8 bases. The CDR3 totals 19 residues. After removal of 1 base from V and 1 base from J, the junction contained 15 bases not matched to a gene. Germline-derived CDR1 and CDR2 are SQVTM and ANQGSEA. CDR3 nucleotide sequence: TGCAGCGTTGAAGTATTGTGGACAGGGATGATTGCTTCCTACAATGAGCAGTTCTTC. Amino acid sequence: CSVEVLWTGMIASYNEQFF.